This TCR beta chain emerged from a study of T cell repertoires in cytomegalovirus infection. Study summary: Recently described HLA-C-restricted plus well-studied HLA-B-restricted CMV epitopes were used. Based on public TCR beta signatures, there were indications of CMV infection and of a matching HLA type.

TCRdb re-derived calls from the reads in MiXCR, one entry per CDR3 protein. The sample lists roughly 340,000 distinct CDR3 sequences, roughly 28% seen once, with roughly 20% in the top ten. Remarks on this clonotype: What it binds is not known.

This material consisted of cultured PBMCs, taken from culture after CMV antigen stimulation. The clonotype was recovered from a human donor in good health (CMV status not recorded). Some clones in this sample may be carry-over from other donors' samples.

In DNA form, the CDR3 reads TGTGCCAGCAGCCAAGAAAGTACCCGGGCGAACACTGAAGCTTTCTTT. It encodes CASSQESTRANTEAFF. The rearrangement uses TRBV4-2 and TRBJ1-1; no firm D call. The germline CDR1 and CDR2 sequences are LGHNA and YNFKEQ. The CDR3 consists of 16 residues. Trimming took off 0 bases at V and 1 base at J, with 12 bases between the two ends.